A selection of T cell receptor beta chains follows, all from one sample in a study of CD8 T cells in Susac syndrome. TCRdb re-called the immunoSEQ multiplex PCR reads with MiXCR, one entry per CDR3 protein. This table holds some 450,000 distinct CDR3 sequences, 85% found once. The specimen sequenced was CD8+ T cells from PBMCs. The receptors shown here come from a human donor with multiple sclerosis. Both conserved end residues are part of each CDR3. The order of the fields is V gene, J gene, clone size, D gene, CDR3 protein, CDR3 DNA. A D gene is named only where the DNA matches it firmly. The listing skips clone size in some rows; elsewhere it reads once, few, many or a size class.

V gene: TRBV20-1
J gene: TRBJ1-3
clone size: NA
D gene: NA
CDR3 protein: CSARDPVIAGNTIYF
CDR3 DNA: TGCAGTGCTAGAGATCCGGTGATAGCTGGAAACACCATATATTTT

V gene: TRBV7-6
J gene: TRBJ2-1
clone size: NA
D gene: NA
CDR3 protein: CASSLDSNEQFF
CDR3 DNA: TGTGCCAGCAGCCTTGACAGTAATGAGCAGTTCTTC

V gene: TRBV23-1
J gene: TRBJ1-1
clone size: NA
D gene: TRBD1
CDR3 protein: CASSQSGGQGLTEAFF
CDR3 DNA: TGCGCCAGCAGTCAATCGGGGGGACAGGGGCTAACTGAAGCTTTCTTT

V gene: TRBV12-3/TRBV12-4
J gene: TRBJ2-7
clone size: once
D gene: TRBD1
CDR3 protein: CASRETGKGHEQYF
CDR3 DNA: TGTGCCAGCAGGGAGACAGGGAAAGGACACGAGCAGTACTTC

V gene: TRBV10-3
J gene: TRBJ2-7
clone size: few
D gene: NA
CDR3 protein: CAISEASGLRTEQYF
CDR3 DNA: TGTGCCATCAGTGAGGCGAGCGGGTTGCGCACCGAGCAGTACTTC

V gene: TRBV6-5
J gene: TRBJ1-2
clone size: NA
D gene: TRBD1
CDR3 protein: CASSFASGGSYGYTF
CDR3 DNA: TGTGCCAGCAGTTTCGCCTCAGGGGGCAGCTATGGCTACACCTTC

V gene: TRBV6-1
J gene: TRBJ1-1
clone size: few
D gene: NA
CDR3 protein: CASSELGTGTEAFF
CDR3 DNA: TGTGCCAGCAGTGAACTCGGGACCGGCACTGAAGCTTTCTTT

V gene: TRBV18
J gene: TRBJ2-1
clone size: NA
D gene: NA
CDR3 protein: CASSPSDGHRLLGEQFF
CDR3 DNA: TGTGCCAGCTCACCGTCAGATGGACACCGCCTATTGGGTGAGCAGTTCTTC

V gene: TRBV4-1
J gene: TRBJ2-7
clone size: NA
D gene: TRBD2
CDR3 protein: CASSQVGGGGYEQYF
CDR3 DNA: TGCGCCAGCAGCCAAGTGGGGGGCGGGGGGTACGAGCAGTACTTC

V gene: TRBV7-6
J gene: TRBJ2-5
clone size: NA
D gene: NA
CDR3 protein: CASSPEGGRDWETQYF
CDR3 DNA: TGTGCCAGCAGCCCGGAGGGGGGGCGCGATTGGGAGACCCAGTACTTC

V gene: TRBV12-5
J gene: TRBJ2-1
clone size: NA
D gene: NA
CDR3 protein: CASSGEAYNEQFF
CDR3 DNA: TGTGCTAGTTCGGGGGAAGCCTACAATGAGCAGTTCTTC

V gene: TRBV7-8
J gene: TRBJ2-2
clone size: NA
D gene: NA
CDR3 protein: CASSRLIQPGELFF
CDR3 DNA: TGTGCCAGCAGCCGCCTAATTCAACCAGGGGAGCTTTTTTTT

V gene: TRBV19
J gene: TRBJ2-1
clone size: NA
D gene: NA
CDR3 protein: CASSISAGDDEQFF
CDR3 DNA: TGTGCCAGTAGTATAAGTGCAGGGGATGATGAGCAGTTCTTC

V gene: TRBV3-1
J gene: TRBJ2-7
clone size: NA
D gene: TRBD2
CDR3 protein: CASSQDLASGVNYEQYF
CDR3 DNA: TGTGCCAGCAGCCAAGATCTCGCTAGCGGGGTGAACTACGAGCAGTACTTC

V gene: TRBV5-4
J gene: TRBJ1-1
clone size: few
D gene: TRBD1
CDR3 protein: CASSLVSDRAPNTEAFF
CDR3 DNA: TGTGCCAGCAGCTTGGTGTCGGACAGGGCCCCGAACACTGAAGCTTTCTTT

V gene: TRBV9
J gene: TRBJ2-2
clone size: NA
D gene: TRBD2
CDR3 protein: CASSVDPGGLPGELFF
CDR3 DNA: TGTGCCAGCAGCGTAGATCCGGGGGGGCTCCCCGGGGAGCTGTTTTTT

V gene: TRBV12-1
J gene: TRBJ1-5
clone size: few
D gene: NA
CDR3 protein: CASSPSNQPQHF
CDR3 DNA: TGTGCCAGCAGCCCTTCCAATCAGCCCCAGCATTTT

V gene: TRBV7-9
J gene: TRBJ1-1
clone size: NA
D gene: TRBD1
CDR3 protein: CASSPSTGTVNTEAFF
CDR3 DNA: TGTGCCAGCAGCCCTTCAACCGGGACAGTGAACACTGAAGCTTTCTTT

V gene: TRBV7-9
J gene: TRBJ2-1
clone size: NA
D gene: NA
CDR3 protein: CASSPKEGVHEQFF
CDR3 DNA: TGTGCCAGCAGCCCCAAGGAAGGGGTGCATGAGCAGTTCTTC

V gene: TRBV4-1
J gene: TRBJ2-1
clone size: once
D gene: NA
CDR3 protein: CASSPGHGDNEQFF
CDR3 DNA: TGCGCCAGCAGCCCGGGACATGGGGACAATGAGCAGTTCTTC

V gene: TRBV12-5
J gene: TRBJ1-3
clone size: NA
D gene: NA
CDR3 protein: CASGLVLGQVIGPDREPGNTIYF
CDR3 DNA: TGTGCTAGTGGTTTGGTATTGGGGCAGGTCATAGGCCCGGATCGGGAACCTGGAAACACCATATATTTT

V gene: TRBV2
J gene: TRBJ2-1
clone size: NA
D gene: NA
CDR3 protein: CASSPGGYEQFF
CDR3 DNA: TGTGCCAGCAGTCCCGGAGGCTATGAGCAGTTCTTC

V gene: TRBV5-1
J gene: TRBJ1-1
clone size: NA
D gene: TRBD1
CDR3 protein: CASSLEVQGVPEAFF
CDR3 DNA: TGCGCCAGCAGCTTGGAAGTGCAGGGGGTCCCTGAAGCTTTCTTT

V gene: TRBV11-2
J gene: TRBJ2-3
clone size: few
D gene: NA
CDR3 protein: CASSPPLVDTQYF
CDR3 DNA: TGTGCCAGCAGCCCCCCCTTAGTAGATACGCAGTATTTT

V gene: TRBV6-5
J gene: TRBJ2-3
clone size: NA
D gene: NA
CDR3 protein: CASSYSPTGYTDTQYF
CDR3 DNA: TGTGCCAGCAGTTACTCCCCAACAGGGTACACAGATACGCAGTATTTT

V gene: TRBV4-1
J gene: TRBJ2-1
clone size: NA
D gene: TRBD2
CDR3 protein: CASASGSEYNEQFF
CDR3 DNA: TGCGCCAGCGCTAGCGGGAGTGAATACAATGAGCAGTTCTTC

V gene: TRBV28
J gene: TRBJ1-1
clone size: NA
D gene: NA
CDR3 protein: CASSLRVSTEAFF
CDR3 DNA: TGTGCCAGCAGTTTAAGGGTGAGCACTGAAGCTTTCTTT

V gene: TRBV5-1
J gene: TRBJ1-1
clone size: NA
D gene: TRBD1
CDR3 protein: CASSFGQGDDTEAFF
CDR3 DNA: TGCGCCAGCAGCTTCGGACAGGGCGATGACACTGAAGCTTTCTTT

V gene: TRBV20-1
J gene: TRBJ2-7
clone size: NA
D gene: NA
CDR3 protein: CSARDLYSYEQYF
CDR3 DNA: TGCAGTGCCCGGGACCTTTACTCCTACGAGCAGTACTTC

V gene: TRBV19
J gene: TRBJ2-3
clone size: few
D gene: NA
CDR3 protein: CASSKEDGTDTQYF
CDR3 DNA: TGTGCCAGTAGTAAGGAAGACGGCACAGATACGCAGTATTTT

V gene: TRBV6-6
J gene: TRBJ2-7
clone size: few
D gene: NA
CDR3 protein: CASRTDTYEQYF
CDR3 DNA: TGTGCCAGCAGAACGGACACCTACGAGCAGTACTTC

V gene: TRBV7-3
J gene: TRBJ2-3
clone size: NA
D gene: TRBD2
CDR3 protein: CASSSSGTSGTRGTDTQYF
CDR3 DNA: TGTGCCAGCAGCTCCTCCGGGACTAGCGGGACAAGGGGCACAGATACGCAGTATTTT

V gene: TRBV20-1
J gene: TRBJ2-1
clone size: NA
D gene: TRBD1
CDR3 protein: CSARVQGQGYNEQFF
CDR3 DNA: TGCAGTGCTAGGGTCCAGGGACAGGGGTACAATGAGCAGTTCTTC

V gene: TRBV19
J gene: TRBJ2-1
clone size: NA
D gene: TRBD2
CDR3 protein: CASSARLAGEQFF
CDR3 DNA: TGTGCCAGTAGTGCCCGACTAGCGGGTGAGCAGTTCTTC

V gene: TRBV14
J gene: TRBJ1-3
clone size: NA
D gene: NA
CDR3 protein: CASSQDPGYAVNTIYF
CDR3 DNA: TGTGCCAGCAGCCAAGACCCAGGCTACGCCGTGAACACCATATATTTT

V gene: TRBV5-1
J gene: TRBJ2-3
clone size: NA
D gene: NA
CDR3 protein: CASSLYLLESDTQYF
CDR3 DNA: TGCGCCAGCAGCTTGTATTTGTTGGAGTCAGATACGCAGTATTTT

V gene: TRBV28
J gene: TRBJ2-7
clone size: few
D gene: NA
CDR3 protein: CASSSPGLTYEQYF
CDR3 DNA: TGTGCCAGCAGTTCTCCGGGACTTACCTACGAGCAGTACTTC

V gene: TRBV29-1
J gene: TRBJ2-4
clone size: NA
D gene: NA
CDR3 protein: CSVTPEGVAKNIQYF
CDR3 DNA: TGCAGCGTCACTCCGGAAGGGGTGGCCAAAAACATTCAGTACTTC

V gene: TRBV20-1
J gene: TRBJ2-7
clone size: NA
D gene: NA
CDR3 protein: CSARGRRAELSYEQYF
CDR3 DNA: TGCAGTGCTAGAGGCCGCCGAGCGGAGCTTTCCTACGAGCAGTACTTC

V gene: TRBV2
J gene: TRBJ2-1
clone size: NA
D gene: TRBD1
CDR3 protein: CASSEPPDRAISDEQFF
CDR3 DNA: TGTGCCAGCAGTGAACCCCCGGACAGGGCGATTTCCGATGAGCAGTTCTTC

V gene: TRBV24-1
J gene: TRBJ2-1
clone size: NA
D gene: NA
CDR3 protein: CATSRGGEQFF
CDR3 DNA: TGTGCCACCTCAAGAGGGGGTGAGCAGTTCTTC

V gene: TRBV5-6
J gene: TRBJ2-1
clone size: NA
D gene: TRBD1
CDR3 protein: CASSLTTGEHYNEQFF
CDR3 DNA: TGTGCCAGCAGCCTCACGACAGGGGAACACTACAATGAGCAGTTCTTC

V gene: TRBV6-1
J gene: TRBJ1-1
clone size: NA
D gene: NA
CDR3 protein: CASSEEGQYTEAFF
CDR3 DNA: TGTGCCAGCAGTGAAGAAGGACAGTACACTGAAGCTTTCTTT

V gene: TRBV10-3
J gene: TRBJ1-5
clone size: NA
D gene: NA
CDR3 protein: CAIGHEGQPQHF
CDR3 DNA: TGTGCCATTGGACATGAGGGCCAGCCCCAGCATTTT

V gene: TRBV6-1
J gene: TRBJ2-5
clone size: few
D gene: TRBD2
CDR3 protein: CASIQLAGAGETQYF
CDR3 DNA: TGTGCCAGCATCCAACTAGCGGGAGCGGGGGAGACCCAGTACTTC

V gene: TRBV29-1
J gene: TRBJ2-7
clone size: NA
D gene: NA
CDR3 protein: CSVEAGDRASYEQYF
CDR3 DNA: TGCAGCGTTGAAGCCGGGGACCGAGCTTCCTACGAGCAGTACTTC

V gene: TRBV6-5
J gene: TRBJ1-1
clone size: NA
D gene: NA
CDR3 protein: CASSYKFRGQGTEAFF
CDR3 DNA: TGTGCCAGCAGTTACAAATTTCGCGGGCAGGGCACTGAAGCTTTCTTT

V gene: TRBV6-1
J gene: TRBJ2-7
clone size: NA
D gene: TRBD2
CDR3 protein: CASEGTSGSYEQYF
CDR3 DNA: TGTGCCAGCGAGGGGACTAGCGGTTCCTACGAGCAGTACTTC

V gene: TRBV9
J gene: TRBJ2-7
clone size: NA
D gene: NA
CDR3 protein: CASSPGGGPSYEQYF
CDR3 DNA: TGTGCCAGCAGCCCGGGCGGAGGGCCCTCCTACGAGCAGTACTTC

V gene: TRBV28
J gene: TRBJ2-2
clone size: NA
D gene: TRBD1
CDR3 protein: CASSFAGTVVGGELFF
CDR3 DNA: TGTGCCAGCAGTTTTGCCGGGACAGTCGTTGGCGGGGAGCTGTTTTTT

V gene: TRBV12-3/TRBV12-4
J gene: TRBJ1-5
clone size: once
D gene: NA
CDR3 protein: CASSLPGDSNQPQHF
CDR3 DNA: TGTGCCAGCAGTTTACCGGGGGATAGCAATCAGCCCCAGCATTTT

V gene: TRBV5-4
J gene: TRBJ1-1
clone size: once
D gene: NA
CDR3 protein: CASSLAPPTEAFF
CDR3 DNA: TGTGCCAGCAGCTTGGCCCCCCCCACTGAAGCTTTCTTT

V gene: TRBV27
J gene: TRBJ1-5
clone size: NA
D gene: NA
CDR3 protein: CASSPGTAQPQHF
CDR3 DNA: TGTGCCAGCTCCCCTGGGACGGCTCAGCCCCAGCATTTT